This T cell receptor (beta chain) appears in the sequencing data of a study of T cell responses to AZD1222 COVID-19 vaccine. Study-level results: The study found Spike-specific TCR breadth and depth rose after two AZD1222 doses. Baseline antibody screening turned up just a handful of seropositive AZD1222 recipients. Donors were mostly white British, more females; clonal diversity possibly underestimated. The span of vaccine-associated CD4 TCRs extended across spike, with dominance at 160-218 and 743-854.

Turning to this clone: Its specificity is unknown.

Method: immunoSEQ multiplex PCR; TCRdb's copy keeps in-frame clones and lacks some. The sample has around 78,000 clones; almost 90% are singletons. This sequence originates from an adult who received the AZD1222 COVID-19 vaccine. Material: peripheral blood, obtained 28 days after the second AZD1222 dose.

DNA for the CDR3: TGTGCCAGCTCACTGAGCCGGACAAGCAATCAGCCCCAGCATTTT. The encoded protein is CASSLSRTSNQPQHF. The chain is built from TRBV18 and TRBJ1-5; perhaps TRBD1 as D (5 bases). Germline-derived CDR1 and CDR2 are KGHSH and LQKENI. The CDR3 extends over 15 amino acids. V was cut by 4 bases and J by 1 base, with 11 bases left in between.